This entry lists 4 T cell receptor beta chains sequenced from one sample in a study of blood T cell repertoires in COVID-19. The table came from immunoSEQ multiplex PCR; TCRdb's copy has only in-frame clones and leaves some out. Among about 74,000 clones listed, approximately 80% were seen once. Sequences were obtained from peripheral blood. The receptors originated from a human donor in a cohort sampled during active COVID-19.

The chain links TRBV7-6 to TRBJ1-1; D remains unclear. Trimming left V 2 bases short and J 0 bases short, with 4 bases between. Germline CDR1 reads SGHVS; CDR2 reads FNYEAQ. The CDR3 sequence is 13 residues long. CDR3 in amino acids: CASSLSVNTEAFF. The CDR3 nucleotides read TGTGCCAGCAGCTTATCGGTGAACACTGAAGCTTTCTTT.

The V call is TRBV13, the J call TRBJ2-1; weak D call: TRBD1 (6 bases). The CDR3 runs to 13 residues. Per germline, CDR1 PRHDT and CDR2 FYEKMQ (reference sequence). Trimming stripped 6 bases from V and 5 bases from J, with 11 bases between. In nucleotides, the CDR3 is TGTGCCAGCAGTTCCCGGGACAACAATGAGCAGTTCTTC. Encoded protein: CASSSRDNNEQFF.

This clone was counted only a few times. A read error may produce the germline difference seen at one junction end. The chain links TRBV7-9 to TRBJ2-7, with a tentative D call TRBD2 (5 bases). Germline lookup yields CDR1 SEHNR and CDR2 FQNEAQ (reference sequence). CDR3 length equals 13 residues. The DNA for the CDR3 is TGTGCCAGCAGCTTACGAGCGGACGTTCGATCAATATTC. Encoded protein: CASSLRADVRSIF.

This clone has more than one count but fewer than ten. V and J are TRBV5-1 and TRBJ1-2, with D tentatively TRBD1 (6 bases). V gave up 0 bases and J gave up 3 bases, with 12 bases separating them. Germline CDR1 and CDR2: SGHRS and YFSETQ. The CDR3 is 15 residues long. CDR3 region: CASSLEWAGDYGYTF. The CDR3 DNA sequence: TGCGCCAGCAGCTTGGAATGGGCAGGGGACTATGGCTACACCTTC.